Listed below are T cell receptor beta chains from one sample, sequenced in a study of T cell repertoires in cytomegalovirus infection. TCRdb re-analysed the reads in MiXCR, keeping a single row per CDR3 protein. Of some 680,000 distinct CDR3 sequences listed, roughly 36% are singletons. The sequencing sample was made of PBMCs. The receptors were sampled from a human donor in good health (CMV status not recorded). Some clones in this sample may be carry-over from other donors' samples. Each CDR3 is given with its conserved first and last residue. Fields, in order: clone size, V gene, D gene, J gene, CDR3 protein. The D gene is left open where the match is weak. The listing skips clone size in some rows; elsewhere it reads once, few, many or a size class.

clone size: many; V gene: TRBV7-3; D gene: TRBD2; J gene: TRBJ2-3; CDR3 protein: CASSLVAGGTDTQYF
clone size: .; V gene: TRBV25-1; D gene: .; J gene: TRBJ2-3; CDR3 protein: CASSDDPAALSDTQYF
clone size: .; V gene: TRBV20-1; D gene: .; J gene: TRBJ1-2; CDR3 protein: CSARDPRHRGYTF
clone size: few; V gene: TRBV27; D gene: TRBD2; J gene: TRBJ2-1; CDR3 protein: CASGRTSGSPNEQFF
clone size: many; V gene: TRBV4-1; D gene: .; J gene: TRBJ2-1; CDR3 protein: CASSQDRAGHSYNEQFF
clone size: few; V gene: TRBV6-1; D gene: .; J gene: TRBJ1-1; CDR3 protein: CASRKWTPNIAEAFF
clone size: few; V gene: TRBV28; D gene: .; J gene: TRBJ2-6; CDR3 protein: CASSLMGLPGANVLTF
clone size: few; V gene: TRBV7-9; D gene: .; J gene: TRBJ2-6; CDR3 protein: CASRLETGSSGANVLTF
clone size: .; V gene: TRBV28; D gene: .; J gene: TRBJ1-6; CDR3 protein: CASSFLGLTNSPLHF
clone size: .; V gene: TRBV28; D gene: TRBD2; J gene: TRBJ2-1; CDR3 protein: CATVAGVGEQFF
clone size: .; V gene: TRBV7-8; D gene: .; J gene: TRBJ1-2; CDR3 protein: CASSTTRDTSYGYTF
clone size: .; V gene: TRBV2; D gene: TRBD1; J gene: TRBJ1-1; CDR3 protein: CASIQGAGNTEAFF
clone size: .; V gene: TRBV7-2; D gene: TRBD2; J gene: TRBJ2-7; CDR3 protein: CASRLNSVTSGGYEQYF
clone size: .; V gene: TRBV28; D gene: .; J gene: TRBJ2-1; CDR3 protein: CASSLSGHNEQFF
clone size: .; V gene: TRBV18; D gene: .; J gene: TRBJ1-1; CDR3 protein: CASSPRSGGTEAFF
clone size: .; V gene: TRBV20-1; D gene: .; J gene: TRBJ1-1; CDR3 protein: CSARRGGEAEAFF
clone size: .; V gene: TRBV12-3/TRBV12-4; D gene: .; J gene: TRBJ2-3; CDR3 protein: CASSFSGLDTQYF
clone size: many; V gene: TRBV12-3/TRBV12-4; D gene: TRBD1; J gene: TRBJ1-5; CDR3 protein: CASSLGRGPTRPQHF
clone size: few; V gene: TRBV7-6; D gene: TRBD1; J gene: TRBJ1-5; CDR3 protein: CASNSGQPNQPQHF
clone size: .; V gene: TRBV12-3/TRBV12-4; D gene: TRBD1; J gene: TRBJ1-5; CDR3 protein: CASSYGTGQQPQHF
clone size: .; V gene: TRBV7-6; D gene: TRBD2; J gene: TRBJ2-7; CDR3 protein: CASSSAGEGGYYEQHF
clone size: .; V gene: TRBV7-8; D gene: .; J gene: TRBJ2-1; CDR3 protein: CASSLAPRGNSYNEQFF
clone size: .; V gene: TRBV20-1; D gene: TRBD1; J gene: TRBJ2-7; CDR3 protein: CSAREIRRQGIIEQYF
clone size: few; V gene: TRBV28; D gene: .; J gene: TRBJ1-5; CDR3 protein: CASSLDQAIQPQHF
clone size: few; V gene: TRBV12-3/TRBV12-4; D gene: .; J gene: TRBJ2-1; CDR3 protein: CASSLLAGSGEQFF
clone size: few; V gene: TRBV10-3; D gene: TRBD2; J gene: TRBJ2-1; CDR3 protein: CAIAGGTYNEQFF
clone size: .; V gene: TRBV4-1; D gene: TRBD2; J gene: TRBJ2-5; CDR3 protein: CASSLSGTSGGKQETQYF
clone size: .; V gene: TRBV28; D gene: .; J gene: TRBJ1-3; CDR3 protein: CASSFSSRNTIYF
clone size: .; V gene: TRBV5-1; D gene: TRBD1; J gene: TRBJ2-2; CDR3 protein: CASSNDRVNTGELFF
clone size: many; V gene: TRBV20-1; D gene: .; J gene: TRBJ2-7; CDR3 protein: CSAWADRSMGMYF
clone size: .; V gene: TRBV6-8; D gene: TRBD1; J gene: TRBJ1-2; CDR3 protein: CASRGSDRDAYTF
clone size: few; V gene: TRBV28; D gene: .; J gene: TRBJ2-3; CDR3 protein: CASTFRLGLSTDTQYF
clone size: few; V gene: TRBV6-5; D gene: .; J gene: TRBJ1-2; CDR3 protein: CASRSREGGNYGYTF
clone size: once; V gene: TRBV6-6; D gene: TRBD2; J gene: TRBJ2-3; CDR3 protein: CASSAASSGSADTQYF
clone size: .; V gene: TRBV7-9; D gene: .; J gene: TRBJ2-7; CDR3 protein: CASSPPSKVYEQYF
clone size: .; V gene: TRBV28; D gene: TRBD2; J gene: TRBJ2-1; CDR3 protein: CASSLFRIVRGGDGNEQFF
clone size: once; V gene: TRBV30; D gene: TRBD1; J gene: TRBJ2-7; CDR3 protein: CAWSPGQSSYEQYF
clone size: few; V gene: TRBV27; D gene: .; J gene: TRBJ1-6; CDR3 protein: CASRPYRTDNSPLHF
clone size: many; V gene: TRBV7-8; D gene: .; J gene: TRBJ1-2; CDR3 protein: CASSPYRDRNGYTF
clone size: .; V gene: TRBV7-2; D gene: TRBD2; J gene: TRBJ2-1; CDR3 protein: CASSPTSVRYNEQFF
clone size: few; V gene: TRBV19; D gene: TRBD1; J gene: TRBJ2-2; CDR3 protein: CAVQTGVGTGELFF
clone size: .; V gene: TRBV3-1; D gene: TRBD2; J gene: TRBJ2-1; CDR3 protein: CASSQGLAGGQFF
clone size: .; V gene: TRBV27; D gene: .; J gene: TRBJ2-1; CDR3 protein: CASSLSFVGRRNEQFF
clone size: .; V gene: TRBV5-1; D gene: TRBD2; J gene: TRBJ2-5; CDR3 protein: CASSAITGGRQETQYF
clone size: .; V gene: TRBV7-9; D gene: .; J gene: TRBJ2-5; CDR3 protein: CARRELRETQYF
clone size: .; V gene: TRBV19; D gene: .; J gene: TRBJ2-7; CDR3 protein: CASSMGPVSEQYF
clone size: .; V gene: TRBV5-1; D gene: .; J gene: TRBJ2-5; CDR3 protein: CASNVGVQETQYF
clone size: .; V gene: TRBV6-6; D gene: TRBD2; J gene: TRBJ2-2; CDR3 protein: CASRAPGLAGGHTGELFF
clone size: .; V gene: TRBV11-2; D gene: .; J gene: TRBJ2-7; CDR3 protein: CASSLTTGIYEQYF